Below, 21 T cell receptor beta chains from the same sample are listed, as sequenced in a study of blood T cells in healthy people across ages. Alongside a J-beta primer mix, a sample-barcoded 5' primer served in a second PCR lasting 7 to 11 cycles. TCRdb redid the calling of the 5' RACE reads with MiXCR, one entry per CDR3 protein. The sample lists some 920,000 distinct CDR3 sequences, about 51% seen once, with over 20% in the top ten. The sequencing sample was made of blood. The receptors shown here come from a woman aged 60 to 75 in good health.

CDR3 nucleotide sequence: TGCGCCAGCAGCCTGGACAGGGGATCGAACATTCAGTACTTC. Translation: CASSLDRGSNIQYF. V and J are TRBV4-1 and TRBJ2-5, with 9 bases fitting TRBD1. Judging by the DNA end, TRBJ2-4 fits better; the J call may be wrong. CDR3 length: 14 amino acids. CDR1 and CDR2 from the germline V gene are MGHRA and YSYEKL.

This clonotype was counted only a few times. CDR3 sequence (DNA): TGCGCCAGCAGACGGGGAGCCTACGAGCAGTACTTC. Its protein is CASRRGAYEQYF. The rearrangement uses TRBV5-1 and TRBJ2-7, with D possibly TRBD2 on 5 matching bases. CDR1 and CDR2 (germline): SGHRS, YFSETQ. The CDR3 length is 12 residues. V lost 5 bases and J 2 bases, leaving 8 bases between the germline ends.

The genes are TRBV20-1 and TRBJ1-1; unclear D gene. From germline, CDR1 is DFQATT and CDR2 SNEGSKA (reference sequence). This CDR3 is built from 14 residues. Trimming shortened V by 0 bases and J by 4 bases, and 12 bases separated the two germline ends. The CDR3 loop reads CSARDVMGTTEAFF. The CDR3 nucleotides read TGCAGTGCTAGAGATGTTATGGGTACCACTGAAGCTTTCTTT.

The rearrangement uses TRBV30 and TRBJ2-3; D may be TRBD1 or TRBD2 (5 bases each). Trimming pared 5 bases from V and 9 bases from J, leaving 18 bases between. The CDR3 length is 13 residues. In germline, CDR1 is GTSNPN, CDR2 SVGIG (reference sequence). CDR3 in amino acids: CAWVSPGPRTQYF. In DNA, the CDR3 is TGTGCCTGGGTCTCCCCGGGGCCCCGAACGCAGTATTTT.

V usage is TRBV7-8 and J usage is TRBJ1-5; 8 positions agree with TRBD1. J lost 0 bases, V lost 5 bases, and 9 bases had no gene match. The germline gives CDR1 SGHVS, CDR2 FQNEAQ. The CDR3 loop spans 17 amino acids. As DNA, the CDR3 is TGTGCCAGCAGCCTACAAAGGACAGGGCCTAGCAATCAGCCCCAGCATTTT. It yields the protein CASSLQRTGPSNQPQHF.

Points on this clonotype: One base away lies a much larger clone, so this may be a sequencing read error. The chain employs TRBV7-9 and TRBJ1-1, with D possibly matching TRBD1 (5 bases). CDR1 is SEHNR and CDR2 is FQNEAQ in the germline V gene (reference sequence). CDR3 length equals 17 residues. Trimming left V 0 bases short and J 1 base short, with 15 bases between. CDR3: CASSLARGIGGNTEAFF. In DNA form, the CDR3 reads TGTGCCAGCAGCTTAGCGCGGGGGATCGGAGGGAACACTGAAGCTTTCTTT.

The J gene is TRBJ2-2, the V gene TRBV27, with a tentative D call TRBD2 (5 bases). CDR1 and CDR2 (germline): MNHEY, SMNVEV (reference sequence). CDR3 size: 13 residues. Trimming took 5 bases from V and 10 from J, leaving 14 bases between them. The CDR3: CASSPGLVSELFF. The CDR3 coding sequence is TGTGCCAGCAGTCCAGGACTGGTGTCGGAGCTGTTTTTT.

The V call is TRBV11-2, the J call TRBJ2-7, with 7 bases fitting TRBD1. Germline trimming cut 6 bases from V and 2 bases from J; bases unmatched to any gene: 10. Germline CDR1 SGHAT, CDR2 FQNNGV. This CDR3 comprises 15 residues. The CDR3 loop is CASRRPGGRAYEQYF. The CDR3 DNA reads as TGTGCCAGCAGACGACCAGGGGGTCGCGCCTACGAGCAGTACTTC. Supplemented by reference TRBV11-2 and TRBJ2-7, the full variable domain reads EAGVAQSPRYKIIEKRQSVAFWCNPISGHATLYWYQQILGQGPKLLIQFQNNGVVDDSQLPKDRFSAERLKGVDSTLKIQPAKLEDSAVYLCASRRPGGRAYEQYFGPGTRLTVT.

V usage is TRBV29-1 and J usage is TRBJ1-3; D gene ambiguous. CDR1 and CDR2 from the germline V gene are SQVTM and ANQGSEA. Between the trimmed V and J ends, which lost 6 bases and 0 bases, there was a span of 12 bases. The CDR3 has 14 residues. The CDR3 sequence is CSVIGKFSGNTIYF. Here the CDR3 DNA reads TGCAGCGTAATCGGCAAATTCTCTGGAAACACCATATATTTT.

In regard to this clonotype: A junction end diverges from the germline sequence, so it may reflect a read error. The CDR3 sequence is CASSEGGTNEKLFF. As DNA, the CDR3 is TGTGCCAGCAGCGAAGGTGGGACTAATGAAAAACTATTTTTT. The chain links TRBV25-1 to TRBJ1-4, with D possibly TRBD1 on 5 matching bases. This CDR3 spans 14 amino acids. In germline, CDR1 is MGHDK, CDR2 SYGVNS.

The V call is TRBV12-3 or TRBV12-4, the J call TRBJ1-5, with D uncertain. This CDR3 is built from 14 residues. V lost 3 bases to trimming and J lost 5 bases, with 11 bases between them. The CDR3 region is CASSFMGSYQPQHF. The CDR3 bases are TGTGCCAGCAGTTTCATGGGCTCCTATCAGCCCCAGCATTTT.

This chain uses TRBV7-9 with TRBJ2-7; a weak D match, TRBD1 (5 bases). CDR1 and CDR2 (germline): SEHNR, FQNEAQ (reference sequence). The CDR3 length is 13 residues. V shed 5 bases and J shed 12 bases, with 20 bases lying between them. CDR3 protein: CASSGDDIGVPYF. CDR3 nucleotide sequence: TGTGCCAGCAGCGGCGATGATATAGGGGTCCCGTACTTC.

This chain links TRBV29-1 with TRBJ2-1; 9 nucleotides match TRBD1. CDR1 SQVTM and CDR2 ANQGSEA come from the germline V gene. This CDR3 has 14 residues. V gave up 8 bases and J gave up 7 bases; unmatched junction bases: 12. CDR3 amino acids: CSTEVGQGVNEQFF. DNA of the CDR3: TGCAGCACTGAAGTGGGACAGGGTGTGAATGAGCAGTTCTTC.

V and J are TRBV12-3 or TRBV12-4 and TRBJ2-3; no clear D. The CDR3 has 13 residues. Trimming cost V 3 bases and J 4 bases, with 8 bases left between them. The CDR3 region is CASSLDPADTQYF. In DNA form, the CDR3 reads TGTGCCAGCAGTTTGGACCCCGCAGATACGCAGTATTTT.

The rearrangement links TRBV29-1 to TRBJ2-6, with 7 bases identical to TRBD1. J gave up 3 bases and V 7 bases, and 6 bases lay outside the gene matches. The CDR3 has 14 residues. Germline assignment: CDR1 SQVTM and CDR2 ANQGSEA. DNA for the CDR3: TGCAGCGCAAGGACAGGAGGTGGGGCCAACGTCCTGACTTTC. Protein: CSARTGGGANVLTF.

CDR3 protein: CASSLGDREETQYF. CDR3 coding DNA: TGTGCCAGCAGCTTAGGGGACAGGGAGGAGACCCAGTACTTC. The J gene is TRBJ2-5, the V gene TRBV7-9; TRBD1 aligns across 9 bases. Germline CDR1 SEHNR, CDR2 FQNEAQ (reference sequence). The CDR3 is 14 amino acids. The V gene end was trimmed by 1 base and the J gene end by 5 bases; junction bases not matched to a gene: 2.

This clonotype occurred a few times. This rearrangement joins TRBV20-1 to TRBJ2-7; 13 bases are shared with TRBD2. V shed 3 bases, J shed 0 bases, and the junction held 8 bases outside the gene matches. CDR1 DFQATT and CDR2 SNEGSKA come from the germline V gene (reference sequence). The CDR3 length is 17 residues. This CDR3 reads CSARPGTSGASSYEQYF. The CDR3 DNA reads TGCAGTGCTAGGCCCGGGACTAGCGGGGCGAGCTCCTACGAGCAGTACTTC.

A remark on this clonotype: A much larger clone lies one base from this, so it may be a read error. V usage is TRBV29-1 and J usage is TRBJ2-1; TRBD1 agrees at 7 bases. Matching the DNA end better, TRBJ2-7 makes the J call doubtful. This CDR3 is 14 amino acids long. The V gene's germline CDR1 is SQVTM and CDR2 ANQGSEA. This CDR3 is CSAATGSQGYEQYF. In nucleotides, the CDR3 is TGCAGCGCCGCGACAGGGTCTCAGGGATACGAGCAGTACTTC.

A few counts support this clonotype. The V call is TRBV29-1, the J call TRBJ1-5, with D unresolved. V gave up 6 bases and J gave up 0 bases, with 6 bases separating them. Germline CDR1 reads SQVTM; CDR2 reads ANQGSEA. The CDR3 extends over 12 amino acids. The CDR3 reads CSVKDSNQPQHF. For the CDR3, the DNA is TGCAGCGTAAAAGATAGCAATCAGCCCCAGCATTTT. Drawing the rest from reference TRBV29-1 and TRBJ1-5, the complete variable domain is SAVISQKPSRDICQRGTSLTIQCQVDSQVTMMFWYRQQPGQSLTLIATANQGSEATYESGFVIDKFPISRPNLTFSTLTVSNMSPEDSSIYLCSVKDSNQPQHFGDGTRLSIL.

The chain is built from TRBV27 and TRBJ2-4, with 7 bases identical to TRBD1. Germline lookup yields CDR1 MNHEY and CDR2 SMNVEV (reference sequence). The length of the CDR3 is 16 residues. Trimming removed 5 bases from V and 0 bases from J; junction bases left unmatched: 7. CDR3 sequence reads: CASSPTGVVAKNIQYF. Written as DNA, the CDR3 is TGTGCCAGCAGTCCCACAGGGGTCGTAGCCAAAAACATTCAGTACTTC.

This chain links TRBV12-3 or TRBV12-4 with TRBJ1-5; D perhaps matches TRBD1 (6 bases). Trimming took off 5 bases at V and 7 bases at J, with 9 bases between the two ends. This CDR3 has 12 residues. For the CDR3, the DNA is TGTGCCAGCAGTCACAGGGACCAGCCCCAGCATTTT. This gives the protein CASSHRDQPQHF.